The clone carrying this T cell receptor (beta chain) showed up just once. No antigen is known for it. PCR primers comprised 60 Vbeta and 13 Jbeta primers. The protocol was immunoSEQ multiplex PCR, while the TCRdb copy is restricted to in-frame clones and leaves out a portion. The sample carries just under 95,000 clones, more than 65% recorded once. The data were obtained in a study of cytomegalovirus exposure and HLA in healthy donors. General observations from the study: Within an earlier analysis, most TCR beta V segments proved productive either about 87% or about 30% of the time. Reports state that TCR beta sequences accurately predicted most subjects' HLA-A and HLA-B alleles.

The source material was PBMCs. This TCR was recovered from a girl aged 2 to 10 in good health and CMV-seropositive.

The CDR3 loop is CASSEWGESSYNEQFF. The CDR3 DNA reads as TGTGCCAGCAGTGAATGGGGAGAGAGCTCCTACAATGAGCAGTTCTTC. The chain carries TRBV6-1 and TRBJ2-1; possibly TRBD2 for D (5 bases). The V end lost 2 bases, the J end lost 0 bases, and 11 bases lay between the germline ends. The CDR3 covers 16 residues. The germline V gene has CDR1 MNHNS and CDR2 SASEGT.